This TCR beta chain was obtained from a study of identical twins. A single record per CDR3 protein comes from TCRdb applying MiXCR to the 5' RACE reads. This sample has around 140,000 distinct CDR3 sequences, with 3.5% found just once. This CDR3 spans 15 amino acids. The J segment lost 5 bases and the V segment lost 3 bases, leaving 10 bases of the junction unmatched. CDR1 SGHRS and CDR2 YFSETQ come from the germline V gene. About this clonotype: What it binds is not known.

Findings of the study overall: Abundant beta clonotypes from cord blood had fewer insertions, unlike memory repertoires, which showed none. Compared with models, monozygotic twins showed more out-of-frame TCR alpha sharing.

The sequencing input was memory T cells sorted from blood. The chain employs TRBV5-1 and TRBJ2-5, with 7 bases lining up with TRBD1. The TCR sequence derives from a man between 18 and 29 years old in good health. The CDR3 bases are TGCGCCAGCAGCTCCGACAGGGCTTGGAGGGAGACCCAGTACTTC. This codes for CASSSDRAWRETQYF. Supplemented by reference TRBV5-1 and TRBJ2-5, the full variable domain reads KAGVTQTPRYLIKTRGQQVTLSCSPISGHRSVSWYQQTPGQGLQFLFEYFSETQRNKGNFPGRFSGRQFSNSRSEMNVSTLELGDSALYLCASSSDRAWRETQYFGPGTRLLVL.